These T cell receptor beta chains were read from a single sample in a study of T cell repertoires in cytomegalovirus infection. Their specific antigens are unknown. TCRdb fed the reads into MiXCR, producing one record per CDR3 protein. Counted here are about 920,000 distinct CDR3 sequences, about 33% occurring once; the ten biggest clones make up around 15%. The sample here was cultured CD8+ T cells from PBMCs, taken from culture after CMV antigen stimulation. The receptors were gathered from a human donor in good health (CMV status not recorded). Some clones in this sample may be carry-over from other donors' samples. Each CDR3 is given with its conserved first and last residue. The D gene is left open where the match is weak. Clone size is shown for a subset of rows, as once, few, many or a class of expanded clone.

abundance	v_gene	j_gene	d_gene	CDR3nt	CDR3aa
few	TRBV7-9	TRBJ1-4	TRBD1	TGTGCCAGCAGCGCCCGACAGGGGGCTCTTGAAAAACTGTTTTTT	CASSARQGALEKLFF
.	TRBV7-9	TRBJ1-2	TRBD1	TGTGCCAGCAGCGGGGACAGGGGATTTGGCTACACCTTC	CASSGDRGFGYTF
once	TRBV20-1	TRBJ1-1	TRBD1	TGCAGTGCCTCCGGGACAGGGTTCAGGGCGAACACTGAAGCTTTCTTT	CSASGTGFRANTEAFF
.	TRBV27	TRBJ2-5	TRBD2	TGTGCCAGCAGTTTATGGGCTAGCGGGGGTGAGACCCAGTACTTC	CASSLWASGGETQYF
few	TRBV7-9	TRBJ2-1	TRBD2	TGTGCCAGCAGCTTAGGACTAGCGATAGACAATGAGCAGTTCTTC	CASSLGLAIDNEQFF
.	TRBV4-3	TRBJ1-5	.	TGCGCCAGCAGCCAAGAAGGGGCCAATCGTGGTCAGCCCCAGCATTTT	CASSQEGANRGQPQHF
few	TRBV27	TRBJ1-2	.	TGTGCCAGCAGTTTATTCCCCGCAGGGGAATTGTTTGGCTACACCTTC	CASSLFPAGELFGYTF
many	TRBV4-1	TRBJ1-5	.	TGCGCCAGCAGCCAAGATGTTGGGGGTCAGCCCCAGCATTTT	CASSQDVGGQPQHF
few	TRBV12-3/TRBV12-4	TRBJ1-2	.	TGTGCCAGCAGTTCTGGAAGGAGCGTTCGTGGCTACACCTTC	CASSSGRSVRGYTF
few	TRBV7-9	TRBJ2-1	TRBD1	TGTGCCAGCAGCATAACCGGGACAGGCCCCCGGAATGAGCAGTTCTTC	CASSITGTGPRNEQFF
.	TRBV7-8	TRBJ2-1	TRBD1	TGTGTCAGCAGCTCCGGACAGGGTATAAACAATGAGCAGTTCTTC	CVSSSGQGINNEQFF
.	TRBV12-3/TRBV12-4	TRBJ1-2	TRBD1	TGTGCCAGCAGTTCGACAGACAGGGCATTGCACCCAACGTTCGCTAACTATGGCTACACCTTC	CASSSTDRALHPTFANYGYTF
many	TRBV20-1	TRBJ1-2	.	TGCAGTGCTAGAGGGGACGGCAGGGCAAACTATGGCTACACCTTC	CSARGDGRANYGYTF
.	TRBV2	TRBJ1-5	.	TGTGCCAGCAGTGAATTTAGAGATAACTGGCAGCCCCAGCATTTT	CASSEFRDNWQPQHF
many	TRBV11-3	TRBJ2-3	.	TGTGCCAGCAGCTCGTCTCTTGGGGAAGATACGCAGTATTTT	CASSSSLGEDTQYF
.	TRBV27	TRBJ1-5	.	TGTGCCAGCAGTTTTGGAAGTCCCCACCAGCCCCAGCATTTT	CASSFGSPHQPQHF
once	TRBV3-1	TRBJ2-5	.	TGTGCCAGCAGCCAAGGTTCGCGGGGCCGCTTAGAGACCCAGTACTTC	CASSQGSRGRLETQYF
.	TRBV6-5	TRBJ1-5	.	TGTGTCAGCAGTTACTTGGGTATCTTCGATCAGCCCCAGCATTTT	CVSSYLGIFDQPQHF
.	TRBV6-1	TRBJ1-6	.	TGTGCCAGCAGTCTGCCGGGACCGACAGATTCACCCCTCCACTTT	CASSLPGPTDSPLHF
many	TRBV2	TRBJ2-2	TRBD2	TGTGCCAGCAGTGAAGCGCTTCAGGGGACTAGCCGGGGCGGGGAGCTGTTTTTT	CASSEALQGTSRGGELFF
few	TRBV7-6	TRBJ2-5	.	TGTGCCAGCAGCTTTCGACAGTCAATGGAGACCCAGTACTTC	CASSFRQSMETQYF
.	TRBV19	TRBJ1-1	.	TGTGCCAGTAGTCTTCCTCCAGGACACAACGAAGCTTTCTTT	CASSLPPGHNEAFF
.	TRBV27	TRBJ2-3	.	TGTGCCAGCAGTCCACTCGACATCCTCGAGGATACGCAGTATTTT	CASSPLDILEDTQYF
.	TRBV9	TRBJ2-1	.	TGTGCCAGCAGCGTAGCCGGGCTAGGGTTGTACAATGAGCAGTTCTTC	CASSVAGLGLYNEQFF
few	TRBV7-2	TRBJ2-3	.	TGTGCCAGCAGCTTAGGGGTGTATGGCACAGATACGCAGTATTTT	CASSLGVYGTDTQYF
many	TRBV27	TRBJ1-1	TRBD1	TGTGCCAGCAGTTTTATATGGACAGGACTGAACACTGAAGCTTTCTTT	CASSFIWTGLNTEAFF
.	TRBV7-2	TRBJ2-1	.	TGTGCCAGCAGGCGAACCAATGAGCAGTTCTTC	CASRRTNEQFF
many	TRBV6-1	TRBJ1-1	.	TGTGCCACCGGAAAGGGCGCTGAAGCTTTCTTT	CATGKGAEAFF
.	TRBV20-1	TRBJ2-7	.	TGCAGTGCTATCCGCCAAACTAGCTACGAGCAGTACTTC	CSAIRQTSYEQYF
.	TRBV7-9	TRBJ2-3	TRBD2	TGTGCCAGCAGCTTAGGGGCCGGGGAGGGGCGACCTCAGTATTTT	CASSLGAGEGRPQYF
few	TRBV24-1	TRBJ1-6	.	TGTGCCACCAGTGATACCCCTGAGACGCGTTCACCCCTCCACTTT	CATSDTPETRSPLHF
many	TRBV6-1	TRBJ2-1	TRBD1	TGTGCCAGCAATTCCGACAGGGGAGGTCCCCTCAGCCAGAATGAGCAGTTCTTC	CASNSDRGGPLSQNEQFF
many	TRBV5-1	TRBJ2-3	TRBD1	TGCGCCAGCAGTTTCCTTACAGGGGGATCTAGCACAGATACGCAGTATTTT	CASSFLTGGSSTDTQYF
.	TRBV2	TRBJ1-1	.	TGTGCCAGCAGTGAAATGGAGGGGGGGACCCTGAACACTGAAGCTTTCTTT	CASSEMEGGTLNTEAFF
.	TRBV28	TRBJ1-1	.	TGTGCCAGCAGTTCCACTCAGGTGCCCTTTAGGGCTTTCTTT	CASSSTQVPFRAFF
.	TRBV6-4	TRBJ2-1	.	TGTGCCAGCAGTGACATGGTCTCCAGCTCCTACAATGAGCAGTTCTTC	CASSDMVSSSYNEQFF
many	TRBV5-5	TRBJ1-5	.	TGTGCCAGCAGCTTGGCCGCCGGGGGAGATAGCAATCAGCCCCAGCATTTT	CASSLAAGGDSNQPQHF
.	TRBV24-1	TRBJ2-1	.	TGTGCCACCAATGATTTTCGAGACTCTAATAACAATGAGCAGTTCTTC	CATNDFRDSNNNEQFF
.	TRBV27	TRBJ2-5	.	TGTGCCAGCAGTTTAAGTGGGGGGGCTTTGGAGGAGACCCAGTACTTC	CASSLSGGALEETQYF
.	TRBV5-4	TRBJ2-1	.	TGTGCCAGCAGCCCGTCGCAAGGGGACAATGAGCAGTTCTTC	CASSPSQGDNEQFF
many	TRBV7-3	TRBJ2-2	TRBD2	TGTGCCAGCAGCTGGGGAGGGGCCGGGGAGCTGTTTTTT	CASSWGGAGELFF
.	TRBV6-6	TRBJ2-3	.	TGTGCCAGCAGTGACGACAGGAGGGAAGATACGCAGTATTTT	CASSDDRREDTQYF
few	TRBV9	TRBJ1-5	.	TGTGCCAGCAGCGTAACACCCCAACAGCCCCAGCATTTT	CASSVTPQQPQHF
.	TRBV20-1	TRBJ2-3	.	TGCAGTGCTAGAGAATGGCAGGGGATGGATACGCAGTATTTT	CSAREWQGMDTQYF
.	TRBV5-5	TRBJ2-1	.	TGTGCCAGCAGCTTGGGACCGGGGGAGAATGAGCAGTTCTTC	CASSLGPGENEQFF